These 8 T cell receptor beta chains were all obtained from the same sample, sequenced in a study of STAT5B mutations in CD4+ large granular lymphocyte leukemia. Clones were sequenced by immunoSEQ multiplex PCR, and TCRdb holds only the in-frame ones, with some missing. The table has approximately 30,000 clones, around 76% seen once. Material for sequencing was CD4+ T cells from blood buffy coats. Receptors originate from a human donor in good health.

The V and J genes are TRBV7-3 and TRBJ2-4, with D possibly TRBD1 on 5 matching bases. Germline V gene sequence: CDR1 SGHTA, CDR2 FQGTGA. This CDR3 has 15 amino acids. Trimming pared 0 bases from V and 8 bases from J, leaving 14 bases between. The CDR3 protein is CASSLTRTSGDIQYF. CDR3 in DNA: TGTGCCAGCAGCTTAACCCGGACAAGTGGGGACATTCAGTACTTC.

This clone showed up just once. CDR3 nucleotides: TGTGCCAGTAGCAGCGGCCAAGAGACCCAGTACTTC. As protein: CASSSGQETQYF. The J gene is TRBJ2-5, the V gene TRBV19; a possible D gene is TRBD2 (5 bases). From germline, CDR1 is LNHDA and CDR2 SQIVND (reference sequence). Trimming cost V 6 bases and J 1 base, with 6 bases left between them. The CDR3 spans 12 residues.

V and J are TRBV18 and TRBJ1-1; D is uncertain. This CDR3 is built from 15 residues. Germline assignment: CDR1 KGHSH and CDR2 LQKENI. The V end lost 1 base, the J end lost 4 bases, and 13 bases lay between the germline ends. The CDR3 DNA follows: TGTGCCAGCTCACCACTGTCACTGTCCGGCACTGAAGCTTTCTTT. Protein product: CASSPLSLSGTEAFF.

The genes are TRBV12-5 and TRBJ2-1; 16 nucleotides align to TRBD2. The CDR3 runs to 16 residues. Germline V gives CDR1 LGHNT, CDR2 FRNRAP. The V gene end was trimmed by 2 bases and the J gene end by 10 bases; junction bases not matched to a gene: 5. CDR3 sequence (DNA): TGTGCTAGTGGTTTGATGGGACTAGCGGGGGGGGCGGAGCAGTTCTTC. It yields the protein CASGLMGLAGGAEQFF.

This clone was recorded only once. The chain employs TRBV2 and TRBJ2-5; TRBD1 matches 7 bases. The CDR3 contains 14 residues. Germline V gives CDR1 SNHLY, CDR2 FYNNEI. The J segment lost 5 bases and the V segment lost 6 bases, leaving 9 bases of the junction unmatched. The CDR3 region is CASSLKQGKETQYF. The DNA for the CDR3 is TGTGCCAGCAGCCTTAAACAGGGGAAGGAGACCCAGTACTTC.

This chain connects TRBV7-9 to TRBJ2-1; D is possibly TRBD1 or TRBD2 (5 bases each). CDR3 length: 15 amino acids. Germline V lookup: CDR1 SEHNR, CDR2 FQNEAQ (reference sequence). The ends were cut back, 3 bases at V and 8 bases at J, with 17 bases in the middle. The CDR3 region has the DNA TGTGCCAGCAGCTTGGGACCCCTTGAAGGGTATGAGCAGTTCTTC. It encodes CASSLGPLEGYEQFF.

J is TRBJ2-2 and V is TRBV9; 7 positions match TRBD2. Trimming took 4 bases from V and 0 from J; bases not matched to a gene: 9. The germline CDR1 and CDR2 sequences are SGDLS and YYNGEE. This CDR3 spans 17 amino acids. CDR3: CASSPSLAAANTGELFF. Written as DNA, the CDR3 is TGTGCCAGCAGCCCGTCCCTAGCGGCAGCGAACACCGGGGAGCTGTTTTTT. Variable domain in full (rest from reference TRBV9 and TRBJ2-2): DSGVTQTPKHLITATGQRVTLRCSPRSGDLSVYWYQQSLDQGLQFLIQYYNGEERAKGNILERFSAQQFPDLHSELNLSSLELGDSALYFCASSPSLAAANTGELFFGEGSRLTVL.

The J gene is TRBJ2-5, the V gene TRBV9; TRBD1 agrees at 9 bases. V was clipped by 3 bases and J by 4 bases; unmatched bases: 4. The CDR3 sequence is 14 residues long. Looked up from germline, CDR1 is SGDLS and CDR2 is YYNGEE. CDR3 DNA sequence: TGTGCCAGCAGCGCGGACAGGGGAGGAGAGACCCAGTACTTC. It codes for CASSADRGGETQYF.